This TCR beta chain was retrieved from a study of shared clonotypes between healthy human individuals. General study results and limits: Inspection by rarefaction showed sorted-subset sequencing to be incomplete despite large depth.

This clone was counted a single time. What it binds is unknown. Original handling: Without quality scores, immunoSEQ junctional reads could not be filtered like full-length reads. Clones were sequenced by immunoSEQ multiplex PCR, and TCRdb holds only the in-frame ones, with some missing. V and J calls and clone size follow that table, whereas D and trimming were derived from the DNA. Here the sample spans about 2 million clones, about 95% being singletons. The V gene's germline CDR1 is MNHEY and CDR2 SMNVEV (reference sequence). V was clipped by 6 bases and J by 0 bases, with 16 bases between them. This CDR3 contains 16 residues. Naive CD8 cells lacked CD45RO and underwent positive selection for CCR7, leaving out terminally differentiated effector memory CD45RA+ cells. The donor population consisted of healthy HIV-negative adults with no recent acute infections or vaccinations. Every donor was a Caucasian adult from Nashville, Tennessee.

This chain links TRBV27 with TRBJ2-3; D gene ambiguous. This TCR was sampled from a man aged 18 to 29 in good health. Sequenced sample: naive CD8+ T cells sorted from blood. Written as DNA, the CDR3 is TGTGCCAGCAGCGACCTCCAGGCCTCTAGCACAGATACGCAGTATTTT. Its protein is CASSDLQASSTDTQYF.